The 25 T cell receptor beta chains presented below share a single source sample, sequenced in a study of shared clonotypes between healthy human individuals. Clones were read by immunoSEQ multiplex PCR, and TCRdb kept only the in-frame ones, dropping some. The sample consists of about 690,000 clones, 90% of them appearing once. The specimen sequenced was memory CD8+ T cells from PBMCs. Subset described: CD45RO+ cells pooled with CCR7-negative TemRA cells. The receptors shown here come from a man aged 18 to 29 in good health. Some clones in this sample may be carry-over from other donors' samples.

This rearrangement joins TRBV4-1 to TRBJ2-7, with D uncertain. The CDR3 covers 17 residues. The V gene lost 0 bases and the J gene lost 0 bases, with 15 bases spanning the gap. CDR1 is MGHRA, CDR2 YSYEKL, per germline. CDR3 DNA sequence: TGCGCCAGCAGCCAAGATCTTAAAGGGCTTCTCTCCTACGAGCAGTACTTC. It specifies CASSQDLKGLLSYEQYF.

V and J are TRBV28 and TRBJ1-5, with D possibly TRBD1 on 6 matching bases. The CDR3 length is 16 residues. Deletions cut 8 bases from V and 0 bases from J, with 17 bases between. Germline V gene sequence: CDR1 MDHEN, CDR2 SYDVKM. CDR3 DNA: TGTGCCAGCTCCCTGCCTACGGACAGTAGCAATCAGCCCCAGCATTTT. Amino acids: CASSLPTDSSNQPQHF.

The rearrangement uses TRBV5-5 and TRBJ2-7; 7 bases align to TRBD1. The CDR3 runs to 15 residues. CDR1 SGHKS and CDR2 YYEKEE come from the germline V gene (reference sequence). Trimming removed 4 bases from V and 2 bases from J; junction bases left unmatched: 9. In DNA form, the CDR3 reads TGTGCCAGCAGCCAAAGGGGGCTACCGACCTACGAGCAGTACTTC. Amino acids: CASSQRGLPTYEQYF.

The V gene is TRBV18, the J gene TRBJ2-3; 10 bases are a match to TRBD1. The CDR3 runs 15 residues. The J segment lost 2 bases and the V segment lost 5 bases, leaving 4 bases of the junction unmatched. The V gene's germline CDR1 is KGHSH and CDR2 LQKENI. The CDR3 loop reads CASSSGQGITDTQYF. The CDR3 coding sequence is TGTGCCAGCTCATCGGGACAGGGGATCACAGATACGCAGTATTTT.

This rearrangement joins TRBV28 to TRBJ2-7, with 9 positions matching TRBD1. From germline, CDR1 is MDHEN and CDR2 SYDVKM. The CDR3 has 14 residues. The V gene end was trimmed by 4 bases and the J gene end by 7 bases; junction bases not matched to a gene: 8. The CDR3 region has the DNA TGTGCCAGCAGTTACCGGGACAGGGTCTATGAGCAGTACTTC. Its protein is CASSYRDRVYEQYF.

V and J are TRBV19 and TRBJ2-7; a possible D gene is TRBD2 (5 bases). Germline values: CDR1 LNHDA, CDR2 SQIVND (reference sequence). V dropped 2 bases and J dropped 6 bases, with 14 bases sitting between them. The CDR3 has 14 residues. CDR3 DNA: TGTGCCAGTAGTATAACCGGGATCTCTATCGAGCAGTACTTC. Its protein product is CASSITGISIEQYF.

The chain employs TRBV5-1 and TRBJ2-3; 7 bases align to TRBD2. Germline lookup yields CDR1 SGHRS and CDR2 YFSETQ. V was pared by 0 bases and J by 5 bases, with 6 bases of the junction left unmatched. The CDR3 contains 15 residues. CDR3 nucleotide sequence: TGCGCCAGCAGCTTGGCTCGGGAGGCAAAAGATACGCAGTATTTT. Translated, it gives CASSLAREAKDTQYF.

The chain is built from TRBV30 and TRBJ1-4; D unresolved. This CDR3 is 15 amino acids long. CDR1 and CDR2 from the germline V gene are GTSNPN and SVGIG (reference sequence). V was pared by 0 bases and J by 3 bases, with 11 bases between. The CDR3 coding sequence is TGTGCCTGGAGTGTATTGAGAGGGTCTAATGAAAAACTGTTTTTT. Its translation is CAWSVLRGSNEKLFF.

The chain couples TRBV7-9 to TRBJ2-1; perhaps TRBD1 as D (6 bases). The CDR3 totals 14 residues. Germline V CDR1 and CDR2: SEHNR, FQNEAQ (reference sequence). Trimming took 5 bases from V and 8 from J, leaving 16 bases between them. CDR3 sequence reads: CASSPRTYRDEQFF. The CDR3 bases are TGTGCCAGCAGCCCTAGAACCTACAGGGATGAGCAGTTCTTC.

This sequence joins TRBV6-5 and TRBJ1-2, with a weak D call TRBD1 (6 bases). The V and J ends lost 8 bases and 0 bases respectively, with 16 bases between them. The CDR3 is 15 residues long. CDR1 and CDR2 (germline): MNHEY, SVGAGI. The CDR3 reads CASAPGQYANYGYTF. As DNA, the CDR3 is TGTGCCAGCGCCCCCGGACAGTACGCTAACTATGGCTACACCTTC.

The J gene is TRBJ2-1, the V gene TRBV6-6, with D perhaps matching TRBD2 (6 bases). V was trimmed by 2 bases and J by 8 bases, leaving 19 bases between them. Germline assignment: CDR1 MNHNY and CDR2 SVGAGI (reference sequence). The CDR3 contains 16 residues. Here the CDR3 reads CASSYPGGPQRDEQFF. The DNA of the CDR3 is TGTGCCAGCAGTTACCCCGGGGGACCCCAACGGGATGAGCAGTTCTTC.

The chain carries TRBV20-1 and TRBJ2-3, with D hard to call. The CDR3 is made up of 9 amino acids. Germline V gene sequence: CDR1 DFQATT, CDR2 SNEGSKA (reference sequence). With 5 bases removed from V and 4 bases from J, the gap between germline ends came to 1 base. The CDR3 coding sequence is TGCAGTGCTTCAGATACGCAGTATTTT. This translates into CSASDTQYF.

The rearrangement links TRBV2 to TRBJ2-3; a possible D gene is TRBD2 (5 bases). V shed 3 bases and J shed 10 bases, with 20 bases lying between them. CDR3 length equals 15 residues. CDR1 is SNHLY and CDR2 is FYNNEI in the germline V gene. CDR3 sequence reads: CASSDQETERRAQYF. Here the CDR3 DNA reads TGTGCCAGCAGTGATCAGGAAACCGAAAGGCGGGCGCAGTATTTT.

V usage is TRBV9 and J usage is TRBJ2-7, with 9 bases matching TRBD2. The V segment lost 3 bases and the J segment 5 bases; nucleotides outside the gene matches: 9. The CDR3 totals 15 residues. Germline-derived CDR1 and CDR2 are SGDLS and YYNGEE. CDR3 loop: CASSGPLGGGDEQYF. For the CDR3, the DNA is TGTGCCAGCAGCGGGCCCCTAGGCGGGGGGGACGAGCAGTACTTC.

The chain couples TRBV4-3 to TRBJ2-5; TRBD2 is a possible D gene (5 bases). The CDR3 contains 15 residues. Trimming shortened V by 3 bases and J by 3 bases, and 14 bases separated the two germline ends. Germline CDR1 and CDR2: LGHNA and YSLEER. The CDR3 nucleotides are TGCGCCAGCAGCCATTCTGGCAGCGGCGAAGAGACCCAGTACTTC. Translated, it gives CASSHSGSGEETQYF.

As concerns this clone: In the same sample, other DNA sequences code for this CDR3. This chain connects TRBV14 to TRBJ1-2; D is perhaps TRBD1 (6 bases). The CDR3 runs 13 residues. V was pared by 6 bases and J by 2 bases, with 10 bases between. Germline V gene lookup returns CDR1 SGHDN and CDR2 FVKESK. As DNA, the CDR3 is TGTGCCAGCAGTCAGGACAGAAACTATGGCTACACCTTC. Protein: CASSQDRNYGYTF.

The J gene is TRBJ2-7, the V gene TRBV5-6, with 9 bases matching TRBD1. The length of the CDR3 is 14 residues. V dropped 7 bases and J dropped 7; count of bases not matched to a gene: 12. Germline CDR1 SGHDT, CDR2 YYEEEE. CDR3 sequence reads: CASGEGGTGTEQYF. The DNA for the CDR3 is TGTGCCAGCGGCGAGGGCGGGACAGGGACTGAGCAGTACTTC.

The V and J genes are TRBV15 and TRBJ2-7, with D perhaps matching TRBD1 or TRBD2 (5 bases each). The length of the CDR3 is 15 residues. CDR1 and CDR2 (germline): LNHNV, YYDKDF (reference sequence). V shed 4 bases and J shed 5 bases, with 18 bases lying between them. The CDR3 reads CATSTIRGISDEQYF. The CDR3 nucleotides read TGTGCCACCAGCACCATTCGGGGCATATCGGACGAGCAGTACTTC.

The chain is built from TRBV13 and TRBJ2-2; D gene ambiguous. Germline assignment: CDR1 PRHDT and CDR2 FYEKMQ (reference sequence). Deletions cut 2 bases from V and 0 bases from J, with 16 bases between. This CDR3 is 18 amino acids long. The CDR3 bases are TGTGCCAGCAGCTTAAGATTGCACGCATACGCGAACACCGGGGAGCTGTTTTTT. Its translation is CASSLRLHAYANTGELFF.

The CDR3 loop reads CASSPSGGTGSYEQYF. The CDR3 region has the DNA TGTGCCAGCAGTCCCTCGGGGGGGACGGGGTCATACGAGCAGTACTTC. The rearrangement uses TRBV28 and TRBJ2-7, with 8 bases aligning to TRBD2. V trimming: 5 bases; J trimming: 4 bases; junction bases outside the gene matches: 13. CDR1 and CDR2 (germline): MDHEN, SYDVKM. This CDR3 is 16 amino acids long.

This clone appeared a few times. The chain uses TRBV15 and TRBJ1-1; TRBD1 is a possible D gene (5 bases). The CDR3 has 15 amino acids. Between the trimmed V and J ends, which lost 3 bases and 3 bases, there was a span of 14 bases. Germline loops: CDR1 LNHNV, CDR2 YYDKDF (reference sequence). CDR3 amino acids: CATSSRRGWDTEAFF. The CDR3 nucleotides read TGTGCCACCAGCAGCAGGAGGGGATGGGACACTGAAGCTTTCTTT.

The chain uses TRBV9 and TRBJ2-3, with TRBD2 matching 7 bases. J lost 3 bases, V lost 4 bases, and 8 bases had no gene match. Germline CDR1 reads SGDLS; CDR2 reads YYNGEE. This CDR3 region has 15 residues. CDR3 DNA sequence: TGTGCCAGCAGCCGCCAGGAGGGAGGGACAGATACGCAGTATTTT. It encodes CASSRQEGGTDTQYF.

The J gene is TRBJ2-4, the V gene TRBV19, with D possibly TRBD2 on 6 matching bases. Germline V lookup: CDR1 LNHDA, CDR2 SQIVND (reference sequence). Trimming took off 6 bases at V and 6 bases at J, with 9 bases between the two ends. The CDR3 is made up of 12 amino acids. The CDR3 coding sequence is TGTGCCAGTAGCGGGAGCGGAAACATTCAGTACTTC. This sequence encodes CASSGSGNIQYF.

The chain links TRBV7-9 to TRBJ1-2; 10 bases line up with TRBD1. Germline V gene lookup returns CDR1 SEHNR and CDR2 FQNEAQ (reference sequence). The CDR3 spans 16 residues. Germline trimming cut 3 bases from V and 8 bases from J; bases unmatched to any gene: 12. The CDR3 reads CASSFASGTGEGGYTF. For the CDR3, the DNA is TGTGCCAGCAGCTTCGCTAGCGGGACAGGGGAAGGAGGCTACACCTTC.

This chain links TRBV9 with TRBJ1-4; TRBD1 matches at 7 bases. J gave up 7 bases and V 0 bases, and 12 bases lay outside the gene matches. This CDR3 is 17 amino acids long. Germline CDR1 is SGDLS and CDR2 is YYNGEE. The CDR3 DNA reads TGTGCCAGCAGCGTAGTCCCGGACAGGCCGTATGGTGAAAAACTGTTTTTT. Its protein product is CASSVVPDRPYGEKLFF.